These 24 T cell receptor beta chains originate from one sample sequenced in a study of T cell responses to AZD1222 COVID-19 vaccine. Only in-frame clones appear in the TCRdb table, and some are missing; sequencing was by immunoSEQ multiplex PCR. Found here are about 150,000 clones, roughly 90% of them singletons; the top ten hold over 1.5%. Sequenced material: peripheral blood, taken on day 0 of AZD1222 vaccination. The receptor set was obtained from an adult in good health.

This clone occurred a few times. This rearrangement joins TRBV28 to TRBJ1-2; D is unresolved. Per germline, CDR1 MDHEN and CDR2 SYDVKM. This CDR3 spans 12 amino acids. V lost 9 bases to trimming and J lost 4 bases, with 12 bases between them. CDR3 in amino acids: CASKAPSYGYTF. In nucleotides, the CDR3 is TGTGCCAGTAAGGCCCCGTCCTATGGCTACACCTTC.

In this sample, this clone turned up once. The chain links TRBV27 to TRBJ2-7; D unclear. V was shortened by 4 bases and J by 0 bases, with 7 bases between the two germline ends. The V gene's germline CDR1 is MNHEY and CDR2 SMNVEV (reference sequence). There are 13 residues in the CDR3. This chain's CDR3 is CASSWGSSYEQYF. CDR3 DNA: TGTGCCAGCAGTTGGGGAAGCTCCTACGAGCAGTACTTC.

This clone has just a few counts. The chain links TRBV30 to TRBJ1-1, with D unclear. V was cut by 4 bases and J by 3 bases, with 9 bases left in between. Per the germline V gene, CDR1 is GTSNPN and CDR2 is SVGIG (reference sequence). This CDR3 comprises 12 residues. Written as DNA, the CDR3 is TGTGCCTGGAATTCTAAGTACACTGAAGCTTTCTTT. Amino acids: CAWNSKYTEAFF.

This rearrangement joins TRBV4-1 to TRBJ1-4; D ambiguous. Trimming stripped 7 bases from V and 6 bases from J, with 12 bases between. The germline V gene has CDR1 MGHRA and CDR2 YSYEKL. The CDR3 runs to 13 residues. CDR3 sequence reads: CASTPGGDEKLFF. The CDR3 bases are TGCGCCAGCACGCCAGGAGGCGATGAAAAACTGTTTTTT.

This clone is a singleton in its sample. The gene calls are TRBV6-6 and TRBJ1-1; D is undetermined. In germline, CDR1 is MNHNY, CDR2 SVGAGI (reference sequence). V lost 6 bases, J lost 0 bases, and 17 bases lay in between. CDR3 length equals 16 residues. CDR3 sequence (DNA): TGTGCCAGCAGGCCCCCAAAAACGTTCATGAACACTGAAGCTTTCTTT. It encodes CASRPPKTFMNTEAFF.

The V gene is TRBV28, the J gene TRBJ1-1; D is unclear. Germline V CDR1 and CDR2: MDHEN, SYDVKM. The CDR3 has 11 amino acids. V dropped 11 bases and J dropped 4 bases, with 11 bases sitting between them. Written as DNA, the CDR3 is TGTGCCGCTGTGGGGATCACTGAAGCTTTCTTT. Its protein is CAAVGITEAFF.

The rearrangement links TRBV7-8 to TRBJ2-1, with D maybe TRBD2 (5 bases). Germline CDR1 is SGHVS and CDR2 is FQNEAQ. The CDR3 runs to 16 residues. V was pared by 10 bases and J by 5 bases, with 24 bases between. The CDR3 loop reads CATYPRPGYPDNEQFF. The DNA of the CDR3 is TGTGCCACCTACCCCCGACCGGGGTATCCGGACAATGAGCAGTTCTTC.

The genes are TRBV21-1 and TRBJ1-1. TRBV21-1 is shown as a pseudogene. The CDR3 totals 15 residues. CDR3 amino acids: CASSKNPGLSTEAFF. CDR3 in DNA: TGTGCCAGCAGCAAAAACCCCGGGTTGAGCACTGAAGCTTTCTTT.

The chain has TRBV7-8 and TRBJ1-2; D remains ambiguous. The CDR3 length is 13 residues. V gave up 2 bases and J gave up 6 bases, with 10 bases separating them. Germline lookup yields CDR1 SGHVS and CDR2 FQNEAQ. CDR3 residues: CASSLTVRHGYTF. The CDR3 DNA is TGTGCCAGCAGCTTAACGGTCCGTCATGGCTACACCTTC.

The V gene is TRBV5-1, the J gene TRBJ1-1; D unclear. The V end lost 0 bases, the J end lost 0 bases, and 12 bases lay between the germline ends. Germline values: CDR1 SGHRS, CDR2 YFSETQ. The CDR3 sequence is 16 residues long. Written as DNA, the CDR3 is TGCGCCAGCAGCTTGGCGTCGGGAAGCATGAACACTGAAGCTTTCTTT. As protein: CASSLASGSMNTEAFF.

The V and J genes are TRBV30 and TRBJ2-3; unclear D gene. The CDR3 extends over 12 amino acids. In germline, CDR1 is GTSNPN, CDR2 SVGIG (reference sequence). The V end lost 3 bases, the J end lost 4 bases, and 8 bases lay between the germline ends. CDR3 residues: CAWRASADTQYF. The CDR3, as DNA: TGTGCCTGGAGGGCTTCAGCAGATACGCAGTATTTT.

This clone showed up just once. The chain employs TRBV7-6 and TRBJ2-3, with 10 bases lining up with TRBD2. This CDR3 spans 16 amino acids. V lost 1 base, J lost 7 bases, and 8 bases stayed unmatched. Per germline, CDR1 SGHVS and CDR2 FNYEAQ. The CDR3 bases are TGTGCCAGCAGCTTAGAGGCTAGCGGGAGTAGGTATACGCAGTATTTT. This sequence encodes CASSLEASGSRYTQYF. Together with reference TRBV7-6 and TRBJ2-3, the CDR3 gives the full variable domain: GAGVSQSPRYKVTKRGQDVALRCDPISGHVSLYWYRQALGQGPEFLTYFNYEAQQDKSGLPNDRFSAERPEGSISTLTIQRTEQRDSAMYRCASSLEASGSRYTQYFGPGTRLTVL.

The chain has TRBV3-1 (or the pseudogene TRBV3-2) and TRBJ2-1; 12 nucleotides agree with TRBD2. CDR1 LGHDT and CDR2 YNNKEL come from the germline V gene (reference sequence). V shed 0 bases, J shed 9 bases, and the junction held 6 bases outside the gene matches. CDR3 size: 16 residues. The CDR3 sequence: CASSQDRLAGAREQFF. The CDR3 coding sequence is TGTGCCAGCAGCCAAGATCGACTAGCGGGGGCCCGTGAGCAGTTCTTC.

The rearrangement links TRBV6-5 to TRBJ1-5; 8 bases align to TRBD1. This CDR3 has 16 amino acids. Germline V lookup: CDR1 MNHEY, CDR2 SVGAGI. V lost 4 bases, J lost 4 bases, and 9 bases stayed unmatched. The CDR3 region has the DNA TGTGCCAGCAGTTCTCTAGGACAGGGCGGGAATCAGCCCCAGCATTTT. This encodes CASSSLGQGGNQPQHF.

The rearrangement uses TRBV27 and TRBJ1-6; D is uncertain. V lost 3 bases, J lost 2 bases, and 8 bases lay in between. Germline V gives CDR1 MNHEY, CDR2 SMNVEV (reference sequence). The CDR3 has 15 residues. The CDR3 here is CASSFRETYNSPLHF. The CDR3 DNA reads as TGTGCCAGCAGTTTTAGGGAAACCTATAATTCACCCCTCCACTTT.

The genes are TRBV28 and TRBJ2-5; 12 bases are shared with TRBD2. Germline values: CDR1 MDHEN, CDR2 SYDVKM. Trimming at V came to 5 bases and at J to 14 bases, leaving 6 bases not matched to a gene. This CDR3 spans 12 amino acids. In nucleotides, the CDR3 is TGTGCCAGCAGTACCAAGGGACTAGCGGGCTACTTC. This translates into CASSTKGLAGYF.

The chain uses TRBV2 and TRBJ2-5; perhaps TRBD2 as D (6 bases). The germline gives CDR1 SNHLY, CDR2 FYNNEI. The CDR3 covers 14 residues. V was cut by 4 bases and J by 5 bases, with 14 bases left in between. This chain's CDR3 is CASSARWGRETQYF. The DNA for the CDR3 is TGTGCCAGCAGTGCCCGATGGGGGAGGGAGACCCAGTACTTC.

This clone was seen only a few times. V usage is TRBV27 and J usage is TRBJ1-5; a possible D gene is TRBD1 (6 bases). V was trimmed by 3 bases and J by 1 base, leaving 13 bases between them. This CDR3 has 16 residues. Looked up from germline, CDR1 is MNHEY and CDR2 is SMNVEV (reference sequence). The CDR3 sequence: CASSFWGAQSNQPQHF. CDR3 nucleotides: TGTGCCAGCAGTTTTTGGGGGGCGCAGAGCAATCAGCCCCAGCATTTT.

The J gene is TRBJ1-2, the V gene TRBV19, with TRBD1 identical over 10 bases. The CDR3 spans 15 residues. CDR1 and CDR2 (germline): LNHDA, SQIVND (reference sequence). V dropped 4 bases and J dropped 0; count of bases not matched to a gene: 2. CDR3 residues: CASSTGQGANYGYTF. CDR3 bases: TGTGCCAGTAGTACTGGACAGGGGGCTAACTATGGCTACACCTTC.

V and J are TRBV6-6 and TRBJ2-6; 7 nucleotides agree with TRBD2. There are 18 residues in the CDR3. V trimming: 5 bases; J trimming: 3 bases; junction bases outside the gene matches: 13. The germline V gene has CDR1 MNHNY and CDR2 SVGAGI (reference sequence). The CDR3 DNA sequence: TGTGCCAGCAGTCCCCATGGGAGCGGGGCATTTGGGGCCAACGTCCTGACTTTC. Amino acid sequence: CASSPHGSGAFGANVLTF.

The chain uses TRBV4-3 and TRBJ1-1; tentatively, D is TRBD1 (6 bases). CDR1 is LGHNA and CDR2 is YSLEER in the germline V gene. The V end lost 3 bases, the J end lost 6 bases, and 8 bases lay between the germline ends. The CDR3 runs 12 residues. The CDR3 is CASSHGGAEAFF. The CDR3 DNA is TGCGCCAGCAGCCACGGGGGCGCTGAAGCTTTCTTT.

The V call is TRBV27, the J call TRBJ2-2, with unresolved D. The length of the CDR3 is 13 residues. Per the germline V gene, CDR1 is MNHEY and CDR2 is SMNVEV (reference sequence). Trimming took off 6 bases at V and 2 bases at J, with 7 bases between the two ends. CDR3 coding DNA: TGTGCCAGCAGCCGGGTCAACACCGGGGAGCTGTTTTTT. Translation: CASSRVNTGELFF.

The table lists this clone with a count of one. The CDR3 sequence is CASSTGPSYTGELFF. DNA for the CDR3: TGTGCCAGTTCGACCGGGCCCAGCTACACCGGGGAGCTGTTTTTT. The chain is built from TRBV9 and TRBJ2-2; no firm D call. Germline CDR1 reads SGDLS; CDR2 reads YYNGEE. This CDR3 is 15 amino acids long. Trimming cost V 8 bases and J 3 bases, with 17 bases left between them.

The chain recombines TRBV4-1 with TRBJ2-7, with 7 bases lining up with TRBD2. The germline CDR1 and CDR2 sequences are MGHRA and YSYEKL. J lost 2 bases, V lost 3 bases, and 7 bases had no gene match. There are 15 residues in the CDR3. The CDR3 nucleotides are TGCGCCAGCAGCCATGATTCTAGCGGAACCTACGAGCAGTACTTC. Translating it yields CASSHDSSGTYEQYF.